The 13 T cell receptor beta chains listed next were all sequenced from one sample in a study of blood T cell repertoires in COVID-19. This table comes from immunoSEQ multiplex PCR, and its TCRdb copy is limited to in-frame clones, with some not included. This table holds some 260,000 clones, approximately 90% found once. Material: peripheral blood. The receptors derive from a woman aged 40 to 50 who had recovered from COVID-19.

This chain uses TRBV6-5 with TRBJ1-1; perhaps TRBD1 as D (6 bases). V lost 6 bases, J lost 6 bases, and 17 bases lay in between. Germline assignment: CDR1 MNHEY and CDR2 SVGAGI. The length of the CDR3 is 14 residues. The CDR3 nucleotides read TGTGCCAGCAGGAGAGGGGGGGGATTTGCTGAAGCTTTCTTT. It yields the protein CASRRGGGFAEAFF.

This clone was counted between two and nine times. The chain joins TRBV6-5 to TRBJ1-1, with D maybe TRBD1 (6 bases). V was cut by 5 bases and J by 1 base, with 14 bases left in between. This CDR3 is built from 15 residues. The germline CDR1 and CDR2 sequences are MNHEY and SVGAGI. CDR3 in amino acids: CASSPRRGPNTEAFF. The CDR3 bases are TGTGCCAGCAGTCCCCGGCGGGGGCCGAACACTGAAGCTTTCTTT.

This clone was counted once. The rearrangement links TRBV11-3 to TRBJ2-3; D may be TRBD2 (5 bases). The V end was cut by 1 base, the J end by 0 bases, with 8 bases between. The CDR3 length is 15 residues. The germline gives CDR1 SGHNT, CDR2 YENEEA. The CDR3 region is CASSLGLSSTDTQYF. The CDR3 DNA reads TGTGCCAGCAGCTTAGGACTATCTAGCACAGATACGCAGTATTTT. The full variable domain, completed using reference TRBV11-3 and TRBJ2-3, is EAGVVQSPRYKIIEKKQPVAFWCNPISGHNTLYWYLQNLGQGPELLIRYENEEAVDDSQLPKDRFSAERLKGVDSTLKIQPAELGDSAVYLCASSLGLSSTDTQYFGPGTRLTVL.

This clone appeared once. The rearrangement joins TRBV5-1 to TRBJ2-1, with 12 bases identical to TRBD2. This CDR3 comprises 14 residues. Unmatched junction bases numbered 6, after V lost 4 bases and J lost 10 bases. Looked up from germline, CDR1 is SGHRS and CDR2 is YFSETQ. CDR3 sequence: CASSPLTSGGEQFF. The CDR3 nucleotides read TGCGCCAGCAGCCCCTTGACTAGCGGGGGAGAGCAGTTCTTC.

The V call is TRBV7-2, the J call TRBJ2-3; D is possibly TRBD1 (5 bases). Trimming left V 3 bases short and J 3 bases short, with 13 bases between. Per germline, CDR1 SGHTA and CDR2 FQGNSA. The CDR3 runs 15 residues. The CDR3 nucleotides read TGTGCCAGCAGCTTTTGGAACAGGCTAACAGATACGCAGTATTTT. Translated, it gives CASSFWNRLTDTQYF.

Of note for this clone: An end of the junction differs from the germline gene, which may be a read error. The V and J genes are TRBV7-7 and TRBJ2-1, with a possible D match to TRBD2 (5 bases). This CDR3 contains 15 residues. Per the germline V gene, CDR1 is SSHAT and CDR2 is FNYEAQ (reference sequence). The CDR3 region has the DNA TGTGCTAGCAGCCACGGACTTCCAACCTACAATGAGCAGTTCTTC. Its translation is CASSHGLPTYNEQFF.

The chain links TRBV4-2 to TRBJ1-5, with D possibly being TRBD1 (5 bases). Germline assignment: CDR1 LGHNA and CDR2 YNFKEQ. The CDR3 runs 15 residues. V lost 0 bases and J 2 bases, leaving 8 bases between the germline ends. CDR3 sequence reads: CASSQDGGGNQPQHF. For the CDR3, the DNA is TGTGCCAGCAGCCAAGATGGGGGGGGCAATCAGCCCCAGCATTTT.

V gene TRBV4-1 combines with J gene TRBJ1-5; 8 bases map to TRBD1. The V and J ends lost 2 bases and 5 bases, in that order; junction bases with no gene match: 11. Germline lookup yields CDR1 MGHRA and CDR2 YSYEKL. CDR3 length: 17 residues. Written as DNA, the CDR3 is TGCGCCAGCAGCCAAAAGGGGGCGGCCAGGGGGCATCAGCCCCAGCATTTT. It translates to CASSQKGAARGHQPQHF.

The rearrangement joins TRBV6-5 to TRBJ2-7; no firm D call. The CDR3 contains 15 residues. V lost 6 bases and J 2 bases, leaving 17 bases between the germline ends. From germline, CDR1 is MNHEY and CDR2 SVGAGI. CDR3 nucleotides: TGTGCCAGCAGGGTCCTCTTTTCAGATCCCTACGAGCAGTACTTC. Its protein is CASRVLFSDPYEQYF.

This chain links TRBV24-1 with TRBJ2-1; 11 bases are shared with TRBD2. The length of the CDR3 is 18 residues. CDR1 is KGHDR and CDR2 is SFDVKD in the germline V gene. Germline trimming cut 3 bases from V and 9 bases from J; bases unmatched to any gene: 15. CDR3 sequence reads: CATSDTSGSALLLGEQFF. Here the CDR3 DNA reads TGTGCCACCAGTGATACTAGCGGGAGCGCCCTCCTACTTGGTGAGCAGTTCTTC.

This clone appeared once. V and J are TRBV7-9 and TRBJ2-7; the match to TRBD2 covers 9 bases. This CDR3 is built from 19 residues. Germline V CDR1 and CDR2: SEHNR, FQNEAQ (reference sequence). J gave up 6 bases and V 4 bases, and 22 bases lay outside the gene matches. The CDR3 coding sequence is TGTGCCAGCAGCTGGACCTACCCCAGCGGGAGGCTCGACGCGAGCGAGCAGTACTTC. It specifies CASSWTYPSGRLDASEQYF.

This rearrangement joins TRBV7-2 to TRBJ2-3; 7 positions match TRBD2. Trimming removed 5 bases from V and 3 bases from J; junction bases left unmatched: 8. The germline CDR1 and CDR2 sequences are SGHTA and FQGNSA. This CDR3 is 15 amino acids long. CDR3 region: CASSLGREQTDTQYF. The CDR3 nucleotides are TGTGCCAGCAGCCTAGGGAGGGAACAAACAGATACGCAGTATTTT.

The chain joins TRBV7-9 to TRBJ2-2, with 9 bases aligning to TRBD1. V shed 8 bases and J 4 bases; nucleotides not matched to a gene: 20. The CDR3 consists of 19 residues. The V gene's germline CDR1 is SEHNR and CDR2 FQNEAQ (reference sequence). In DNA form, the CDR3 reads TGTGCCAGCTCCCCTCCGGACAGGGGAAAGGGGCTCCGCACCGGGGAGCTGTTTTTT. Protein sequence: CASSPPDRGKGLRTGELFF.